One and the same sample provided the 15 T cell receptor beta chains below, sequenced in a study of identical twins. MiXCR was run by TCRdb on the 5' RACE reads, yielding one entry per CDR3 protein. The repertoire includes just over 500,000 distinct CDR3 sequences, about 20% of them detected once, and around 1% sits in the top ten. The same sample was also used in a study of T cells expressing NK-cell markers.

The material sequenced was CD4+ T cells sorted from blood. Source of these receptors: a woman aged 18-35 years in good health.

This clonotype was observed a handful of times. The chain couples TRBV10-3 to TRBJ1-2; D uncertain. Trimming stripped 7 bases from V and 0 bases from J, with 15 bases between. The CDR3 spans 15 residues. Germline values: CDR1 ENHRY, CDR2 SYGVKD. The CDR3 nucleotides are TGTGCCATCAAGGCGCAGCCGGTGTCTAACTATGGCTACACCTTC. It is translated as CAIKAQPVSNYGYTF.

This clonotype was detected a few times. This CDR3 is CASSPHGERGSSYEQYF. CDR3 DNA sequence: TGCGCCAGCAGCCCCCACGGCGAGCGGGGTAGCTCCTACGAGCAGTACTTC. The chain carries TRBV4-3 and TRBJ2-7; 7 bases fit TRBD2. The V segment lost 4 bases and the J segment 0 bases; nucleotides outside the gene matches: 12. The CDR3 has 17 amino acids. Germline V gene data show CDR1 as LGHNA and CDR2 as YSLEER.

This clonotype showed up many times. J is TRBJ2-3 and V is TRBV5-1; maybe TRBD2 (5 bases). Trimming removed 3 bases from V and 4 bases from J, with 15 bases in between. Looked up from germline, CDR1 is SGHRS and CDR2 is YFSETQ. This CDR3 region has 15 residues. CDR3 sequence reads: CASSSSRTVADTQYF. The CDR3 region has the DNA TGCGCCAGCAGCTCTTCCCGGACTGTGGCAGATACGCAGTATTTT.

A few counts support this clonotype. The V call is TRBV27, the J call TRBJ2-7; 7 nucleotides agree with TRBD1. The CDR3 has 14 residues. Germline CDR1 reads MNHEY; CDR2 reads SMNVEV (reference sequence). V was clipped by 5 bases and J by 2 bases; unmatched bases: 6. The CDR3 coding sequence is TGTGCCAGCAGTCCCGACAGGGTAACCTACGAGCAGTACTTC. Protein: CASSPDRVTYEQYF.

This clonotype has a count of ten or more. The DNA for the CDR3 is TGTGCCAGCAGTTACGGGACAGGGGGCGAGGAGACCCAGTACTTC. This translates into CASSYGTGGEETQYF. The genes are TRBV6-5 and TRBJ2-5, with 12 bases that match TRBD1. J was trimmed by 5 bases and V by 2 bases; bases with no gene match: 3. CDR3 length equals 15 residues. CDR1 and CDR2 from the germline V gene are MNHEY and SVGAGI.

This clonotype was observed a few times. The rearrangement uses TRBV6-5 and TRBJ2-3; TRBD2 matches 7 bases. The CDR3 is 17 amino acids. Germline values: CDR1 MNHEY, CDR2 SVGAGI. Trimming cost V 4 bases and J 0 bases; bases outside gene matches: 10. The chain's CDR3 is CASSWLSAGTSTDTQYF. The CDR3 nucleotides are TGTGCCAGCAGTTGGCTATCAGCGGGAACTAGCACAGATACGCAGTATTTT.

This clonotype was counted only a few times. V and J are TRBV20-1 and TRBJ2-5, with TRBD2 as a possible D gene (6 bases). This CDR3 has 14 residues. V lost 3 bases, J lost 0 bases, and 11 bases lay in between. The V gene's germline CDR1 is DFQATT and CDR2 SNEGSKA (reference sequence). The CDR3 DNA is TGCAGTGCTAGGGTCTGGGACTACCAAGAGACCCAGTACTTC. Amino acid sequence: CSARVWDYQETQYF.

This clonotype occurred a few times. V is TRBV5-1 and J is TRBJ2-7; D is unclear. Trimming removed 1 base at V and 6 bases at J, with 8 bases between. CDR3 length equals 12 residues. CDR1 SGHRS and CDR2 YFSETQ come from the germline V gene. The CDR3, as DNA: TGCGCCAGCAGCTTGCCGCCCGGCGAGCAGTACTTC. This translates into CASSLPPGEQYF.

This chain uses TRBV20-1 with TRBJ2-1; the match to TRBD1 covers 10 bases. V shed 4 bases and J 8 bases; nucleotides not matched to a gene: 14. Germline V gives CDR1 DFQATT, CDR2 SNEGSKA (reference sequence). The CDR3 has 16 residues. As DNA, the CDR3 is TGCAGTGCTAACAACCCCGGGACAGGGGACGGCGATGAGCAGTTCTTC. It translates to CSANNPGTGDGDEQFF.

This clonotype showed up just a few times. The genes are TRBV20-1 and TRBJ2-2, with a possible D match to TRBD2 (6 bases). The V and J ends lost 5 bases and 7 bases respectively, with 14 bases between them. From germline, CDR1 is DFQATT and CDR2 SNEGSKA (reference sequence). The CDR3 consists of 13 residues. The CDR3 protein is CSAPKEGGGELFF. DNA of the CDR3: TGCAGTGCTCCTAAGGAGGGTGGCGGGGAGCTGTTTTTT.

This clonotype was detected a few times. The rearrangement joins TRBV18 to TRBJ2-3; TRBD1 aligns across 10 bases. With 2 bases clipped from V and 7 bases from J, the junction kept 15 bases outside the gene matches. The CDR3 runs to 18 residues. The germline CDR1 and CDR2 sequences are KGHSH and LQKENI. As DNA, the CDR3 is TGTGCCAGCTCACCAGCCCAGGGACAGGGGCCGCGGGGGAATACGCAGTATTTT. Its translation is CASSPAQGQGPRGNTQYF.

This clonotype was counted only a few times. This CDR3 is CAVRRRDYEQYF. In DNA form, the CDR3 reads TGTGCTGTGAGACGCCGCGACTACGAGCAGTACTTC. This chain uses TRBV6-5 with TRBJ2-7; no firm D call. CDR1 and CDR2 from the germline V gene are MNHEY and SVGAGI. The CDR3 is 12 amino acids.

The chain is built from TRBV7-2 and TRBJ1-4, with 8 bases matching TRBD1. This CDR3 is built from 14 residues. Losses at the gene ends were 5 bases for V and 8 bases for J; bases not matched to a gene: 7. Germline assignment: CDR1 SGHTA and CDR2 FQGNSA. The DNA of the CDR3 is TGTGCCAGCAGCCGCAGGGACAGGAGCGAAAAACTGTTTTTT. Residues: CASSRRDRSEKLFF.

CDR3 bases: TGTGCCAGCAGCTCCGGGACCCCAAAGGAGGAGCAGTACTTC. Its protein product is CASSSGTPKEEQYF. The rearrangement joins TRBV7-9 to TRBJ2-7; the D call may be TRBD1 or TRBD2 (5 bases each). Germline CDR1 is SEHNR and CDR2 is FQNEAQ (reference sequence). V was cut by 4 bases and J by 7 bases, with 17 bases left in between. The CDR3 totals 14 residues. Drawing the rest from reference TRBV7-9 and TRBJ2-7, the complete variable domain is DTGVSQNPRHKITKRGQNVTFRCDPISEHNRLYWYRQTLGQGPEFLTYFQNEAQLEKSRLLSDRFSAERPKGSFSTLEIQRTEQGDSAMYLCASSSGTPKEEQYFGPGTRLTVT.

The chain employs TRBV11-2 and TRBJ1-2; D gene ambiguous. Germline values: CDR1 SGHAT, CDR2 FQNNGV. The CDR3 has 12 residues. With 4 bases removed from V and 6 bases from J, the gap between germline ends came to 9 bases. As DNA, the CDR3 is TGTGCCAGCAGCTCCCTTTCTGATGGCTACACCTTC. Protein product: CASSSLSDGYTF. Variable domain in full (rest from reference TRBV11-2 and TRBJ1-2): EAGVAQSPRYKIIEKRQSVAFWCNPISGHATLYWYQQILGQGPKLLIQFQNNGVVDDSQLPKDRFSAERLKGVDSTLKIQPAKLEDSAVYLCASSSLSDGYTFGSGTRLTVV.